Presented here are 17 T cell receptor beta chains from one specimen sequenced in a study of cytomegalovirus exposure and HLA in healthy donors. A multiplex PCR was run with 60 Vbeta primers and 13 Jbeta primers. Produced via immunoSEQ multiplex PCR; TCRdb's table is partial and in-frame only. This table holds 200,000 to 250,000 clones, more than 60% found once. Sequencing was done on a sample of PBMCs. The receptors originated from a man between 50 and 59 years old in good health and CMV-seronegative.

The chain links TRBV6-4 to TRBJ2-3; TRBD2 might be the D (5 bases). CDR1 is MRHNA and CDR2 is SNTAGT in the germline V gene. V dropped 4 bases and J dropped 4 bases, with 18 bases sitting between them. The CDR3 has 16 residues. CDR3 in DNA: TGTGCCAGCAGTGTCAAGTCGGGGAGAGGCGCAGATACGCAGTATTTT. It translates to CASSVKSGRGADTQYF.

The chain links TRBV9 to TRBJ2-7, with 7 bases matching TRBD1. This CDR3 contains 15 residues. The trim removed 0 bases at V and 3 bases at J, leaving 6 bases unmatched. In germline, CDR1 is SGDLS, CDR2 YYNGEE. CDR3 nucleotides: TGTGCCAGCAGCGTAGCTGTGGGACAGATCTACGAGCAGTACTTC. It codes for CASSVAVGQIYEQYF.

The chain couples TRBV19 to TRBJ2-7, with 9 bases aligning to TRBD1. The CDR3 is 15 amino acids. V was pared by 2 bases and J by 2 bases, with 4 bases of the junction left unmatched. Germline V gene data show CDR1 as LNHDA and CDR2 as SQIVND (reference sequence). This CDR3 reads CASSIRTGATYEQYF. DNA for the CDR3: TGTGCCAGTAGTATAAGGACAGGGGCTACCTACGAGCAGTACTTC.

In nucleotides, the CDR3 is TGTGCCAGCAGCTTGGGGGGAGGACTACCAAGCTCCTACGAGCAGTACTTC. This encodes CASSLGGGLPSSYEQYF. The V gene is TRBV5-6, the J gene TRBJ2-7, with a possible D match to TRBD2 (6 bases). CDR1 is SGHDT, CDR2 YYEEEE, per germline. Between the trimmed V and J ends, which lost 0 bases and 0 bases, there was a span of 16 bases. The CDR3 loop spans 17 amino acids.

The CDR3 DNA reads TGTGCCAGCAGCCAGCGGGGCAGCGGGAGCTCCTACAATGAGCAGTTCTTC. This encodes CASSQRGSGSSYNEQFF. The gene calls are TRBV7-9 and TRBJ2-1; TRBD2 matches 8 bases. CDR3 length: 17 residues. In germline, CDR1 is SEHNR, CDR2 FQNEAQ (reference sequence). V lost 5 bases to trimming and J lost 0 bases; unmatched junction nucleotides: 9.

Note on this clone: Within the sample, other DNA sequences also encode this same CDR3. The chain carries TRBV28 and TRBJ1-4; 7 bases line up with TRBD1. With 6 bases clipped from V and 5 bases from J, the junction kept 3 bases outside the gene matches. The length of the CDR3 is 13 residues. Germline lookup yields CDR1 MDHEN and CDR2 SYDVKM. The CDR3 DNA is TGTGCCAGCAGAGACAGGGTAAATGAAAAACTGTTTTTT. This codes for CASRDRVNEKLFF.

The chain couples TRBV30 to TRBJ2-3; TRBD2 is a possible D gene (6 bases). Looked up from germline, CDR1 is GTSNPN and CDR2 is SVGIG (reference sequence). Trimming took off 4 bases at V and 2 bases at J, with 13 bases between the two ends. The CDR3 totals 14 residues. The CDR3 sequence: CAWKAGPYTDTQYF. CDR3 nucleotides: TGTGCCTGGAAGGCGGGACCATACACAGATACGCAGTATTTT.

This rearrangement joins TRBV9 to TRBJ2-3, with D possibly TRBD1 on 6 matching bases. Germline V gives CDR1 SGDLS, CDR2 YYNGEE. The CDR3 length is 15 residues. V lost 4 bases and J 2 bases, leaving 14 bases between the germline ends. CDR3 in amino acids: CASSLLQGSTDTQYF. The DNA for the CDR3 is TGTGCCAGCAGCTTATTACAGGGCTCCACAGATACGCAGTATTTT. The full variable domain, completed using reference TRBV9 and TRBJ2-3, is DSGVTQTPKHLITATGQRVTLRCSPRSGDLSVYWYQQSLDQGLQFLIQYYNGEERAKGNILERFSAQQFPDLHSELNLSSLELGDSALYFCASSLLQGSTDTQYFGPGTRLTVL.

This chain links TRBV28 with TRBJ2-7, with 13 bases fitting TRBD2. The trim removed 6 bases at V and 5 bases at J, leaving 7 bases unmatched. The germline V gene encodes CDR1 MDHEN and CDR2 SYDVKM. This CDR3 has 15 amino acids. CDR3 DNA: TGTGCCAGCAGCGTAGGACTAGCGGGAGAAAACGAGCAGTACTTC. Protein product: CASSVGLAGENEQYF.

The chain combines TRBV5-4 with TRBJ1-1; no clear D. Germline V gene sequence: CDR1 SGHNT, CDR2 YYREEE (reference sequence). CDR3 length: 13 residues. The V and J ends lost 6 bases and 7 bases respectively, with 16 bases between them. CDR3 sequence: CASTRGSRSEAFF. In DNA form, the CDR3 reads TGTGCCAGCACCCGCGGGAGCAGGAGTGAAGCTTTCTTT. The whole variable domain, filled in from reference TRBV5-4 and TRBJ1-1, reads ETGVTQSPTHLIKTRGQQVTLRCSSQSGHNTVSWYQQALGQGPQFIFQYYREEENGRGNFPPRFSGLQFPNYSSELNVNALELDDSALYLCASTRGSRSEAFFGQGTRLTVV.

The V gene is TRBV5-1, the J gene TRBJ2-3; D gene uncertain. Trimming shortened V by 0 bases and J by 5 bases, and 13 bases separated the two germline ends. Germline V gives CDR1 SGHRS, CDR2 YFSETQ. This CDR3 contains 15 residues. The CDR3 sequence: CASSLVGRSIDTQYF. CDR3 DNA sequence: TGCGCCAGCAGCTTGGTAGGCAGGTCAATAGATACGCAGTATTTT.

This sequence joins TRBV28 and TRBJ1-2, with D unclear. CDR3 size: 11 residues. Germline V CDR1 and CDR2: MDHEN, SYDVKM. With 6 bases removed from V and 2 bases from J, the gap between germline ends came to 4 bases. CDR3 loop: CASSTNYGYTF. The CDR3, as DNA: TGTGCCAGCAGCACAAACTATGGCTACACCTTC.

The CDR3 nucleotides read TGTGCCAGTCGCGCCCCACCCGCCTACGAGCAGTACTTC. Its translation: CASRAPPAYEQYF. The genes are TRBV19 and TRBJ2-7; the D is unclear. In germline, CDR1 is LNHDA, CDR2 SQIVND (reference sequence). This CDR3 has 13 amino acids. The V end lost 8 bases, the J end lost 2 bases, and 13 bases lay between the germline ends.

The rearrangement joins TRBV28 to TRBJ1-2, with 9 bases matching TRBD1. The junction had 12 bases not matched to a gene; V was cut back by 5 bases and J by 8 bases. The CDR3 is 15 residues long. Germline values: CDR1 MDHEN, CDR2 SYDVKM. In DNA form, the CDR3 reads TGTGCCAGCAGTACCGGGACAGGGAGCTATCAGGGCTACACCTTC. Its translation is CASSTGTGSYQGYTF.

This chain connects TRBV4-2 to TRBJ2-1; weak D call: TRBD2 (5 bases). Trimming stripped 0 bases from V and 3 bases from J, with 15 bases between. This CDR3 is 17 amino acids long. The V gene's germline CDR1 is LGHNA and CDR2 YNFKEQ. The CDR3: CASSQDPRTAHYNEQFF. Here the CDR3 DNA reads TGTGCCAGCAGCCAAGATCCTAGGACTGCCCACTACAATGAGCAGTTCTTC.

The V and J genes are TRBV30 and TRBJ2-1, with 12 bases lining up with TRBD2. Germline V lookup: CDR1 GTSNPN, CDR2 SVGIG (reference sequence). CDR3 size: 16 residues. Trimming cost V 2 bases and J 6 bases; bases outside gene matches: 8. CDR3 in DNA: TGTGCCTGGAGTCCCGGGACTAGCGGGTTTGGCAATGAGCAGTTCTTC. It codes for CAWSPGTSGFGNEQFF.

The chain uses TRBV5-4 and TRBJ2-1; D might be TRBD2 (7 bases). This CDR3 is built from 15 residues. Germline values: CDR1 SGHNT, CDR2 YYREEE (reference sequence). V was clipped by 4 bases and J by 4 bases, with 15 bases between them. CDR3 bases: TGTGCCAGCAGCCTACGGGGGGCGGGGTACAATGAGCAGTTCTTC. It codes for CASSLRGAGYNEQFF.